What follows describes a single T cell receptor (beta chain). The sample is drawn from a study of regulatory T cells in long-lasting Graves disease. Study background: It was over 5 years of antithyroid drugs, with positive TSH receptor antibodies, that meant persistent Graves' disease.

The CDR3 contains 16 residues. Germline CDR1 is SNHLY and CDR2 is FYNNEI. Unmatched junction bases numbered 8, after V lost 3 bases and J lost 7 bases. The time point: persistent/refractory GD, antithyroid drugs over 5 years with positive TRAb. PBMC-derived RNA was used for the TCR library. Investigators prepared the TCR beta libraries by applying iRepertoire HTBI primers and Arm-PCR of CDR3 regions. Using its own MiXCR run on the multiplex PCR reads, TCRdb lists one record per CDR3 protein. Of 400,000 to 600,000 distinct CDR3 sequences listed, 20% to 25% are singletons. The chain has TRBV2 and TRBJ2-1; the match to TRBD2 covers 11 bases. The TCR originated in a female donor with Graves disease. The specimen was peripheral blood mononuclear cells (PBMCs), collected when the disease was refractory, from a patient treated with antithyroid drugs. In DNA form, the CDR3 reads TGTGCCAGCAGTGAGGCGACTAGCGGGATGGGGAATGAGCAGTTCTTC. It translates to CASSEATSGMGNEQFF.